These 20 T cell receptor beta chains came from one sample sequenced in a study of monozygotic twins with inflammatory bowel disease. TCRdb reprocessed the 5' RACE reads and reports one entry per CDR3 protein, with no DNA. The sample table sets out about 43,000 distinct CDR3 sequences. Material for sequencing was blood. The source is a human donor with ulcerative colitis or Crohn's disease, or a healthy co-twin of an affected twin (not recorded which).

The CDR3 loop is CASRGQGSDTQYF. J is TRBJ2-3 and V is TRBV6-6; TCRdb gives TRBD1 as the D gene, but with no DNA this cannot be confirmed. CDR1 MNHNY and CDR2 SVGAGI come from the germline V gene (reference sequence). This CDR3 has 13 residues.

The chain employs TRBV20-1 and TRBJ2-2; without DNA, the TCRdb call of TRBD1 cannot be checked. Germline assignment: CDR1 DFQATT and CDR2 SNEGSKA (reference sequence). The CDR3 consists of 17 residues. The CDR3 sequence: CSVPGQGTAGSLGELFF.

The rearrangement joins TRBV4-3 to TRBJ2-7; TCRdb's D call, TRBD2, is unchecked because there is no DNA. Germline V gene sequence: CDR1 LGHNA, CDR2 YSLEER. The CDR3 contains 19 residues. The CDR3 loop reads CASSQEEVGLAGGTYEQYF.

This chain uses TRBV5-1 with TRBJ2-1; TCRdb outputs TRBD2, but without DNA this stays unchecked. This CDR3 spans 18 amino acids. Germline V gives CDR1 SGHRS, CDR2 YFSETQ. CDR3: CASSPYRGIAGAVNEQFF. The entire variable domain, with the rest obtained from reference TRBV5-1 and TRBJ2-1, is as follows: KAGVTQTPRYLIKTRGQQVTLSCSPISGHRSVSWYQQTPGQGLQFLFEYFSETQRNKGNFPGRFSGRQFSNSRSEMNVSTLELGDSALYLCASSPYRGIAGAVNEQFFGPGTRLTVL.

V and J are TRBV20-1 and TRBJ2-2; there is no DNA to check the TCRdb D call of TRBD2. This CDR3 is 15 amino acids long. Germline V gene sequence: CDR1 DFQATT, CDR2 SNEGSKA (reference sequence). CDR3 loop: CSARPGLLNTGELFF.

The chain links TRBV11-1 to TRBJ2-7; the D call from TCRdb, TRBD2, cannot be confirmed without DNA. CDR3 length: 17 residues. The germline V gene encodes CDR1 SGHAT and CDR2 FQDESV (reference sequence). The CDR3 spells CASSRNGLAGVQYEQYF.

V and J are TRBV12-3 or TRBV12-4 and TRBJ2-7; TCRdb's D call of TRBD2 is untestable without DNA. The CDR3 consists of 15 residues. CDR3 in amino acids: CASSFGTSGSYEQYF.

The chain links TRBV4-3 to TRBJ2-5; as DNA is missing, the TRBD2 call by TCRdb cannot be tested. Germline CDR1 and CDR2: LGHNA and YSLEER. This CDR3 spans 18 amino acids. The chain's CDR3 is CASSQSISSGGAGETQYF.

The chain employs TRBV7-6 and TRBJ2-1; as DNA is missing, the TRBD1 call by TCRdb cannot be tested. This CDR3 has 16 residues. Germline loops: CDR1 SGHVS, CDR2 FNYEAQ. This CDR3 is CAKTPGGSGSYNEQFF.

V and J are TRBV6-1 and TRBJ2-1. In germline, CDR1 is MNHNS, CDR2 SASEGT. This CDR3 has 14 residues. The CDR3 is CASSEVLATGEQFF.

V gene TRBV5-5 combines with J gene TRBJ2-5; TCRdb gives TRBD1 as the D gene, but with no DNA this cannot be confirmed. The CDR3 contains 13 residues. The germline V gene encodes CDR1 SGHKS and CDR2 YYEKEE (reference sequence). The CDR3 loop reads CASSLVGEETQYF.

The chain links TRBV4-3 to TRBJ1-1. CDR1 LGHNA and CDR2 YSLEER come from the germline V gene. This CDR3 has 13 residues. Here the CDR3 reads CASSQDLNTEAFF.

The chain carries TRBV20-1 and TRBJ2-4; TCRdb selects TRBD1, and the lack of DNA leaves this call unchecked. CDR3 length equals 14 residues. CDR1 is DFQATT, CDR2 SNEGSKA, per germline (reference sequence). The CDR3 loop is CSASGRGDSGIQYF.

V usage is TRBV10-3 and J usage is TRBJ1-5; with no DNA, the TCRdb D assignment of TRBD1 cannot be verified. Germline V gene sequence: CDR1 ENHRY, CDR2 SYGVKD. The CDR3 covers 16 residues. The CDR3 is CAISESRGSGNQPQHF.

The rearrangement links TRBV9 to TRBJ2-2; TCRdb calls TRBD2, which cannot be checked without DNA. The germline CDR1 and CDR2 sequences are SGDLS and YYNGEE. CDR3 length: 14 residues. The CDR3 protein is CASGMGSGTGELFF.

V is TRBV11-2 and J is TRBJ2-1; lacking DNA, the TRBD2 call made by TCRdb goes unchecked. There are 12 residues in the CDR3. The germline V gene has CDR1 SGHAT and CDR2 FQNNGV. The CDR3 sequence: CASSLTGDNLFF.

This CDR3 reads CASSLDDVQPQHF. The J gene is TRBJ1-5, the V gene TRBV7-2. Germline V CDR1 and CDR2: SGHTA, FQGNSA. The CDR3 has 13 amino acids.

This chain links TRBV19 with TRBJ2-5; TCRdb gives TRBD1 as the D gene, but with no DNA this cannot be confirmed. CDR1 LNHDA and CDR2 SQIVND come from the germline V gene (reference sequence). This CDR3 is 15 amino acids long. The CDR3 here is CASSAGTGNQETQYF.

This chain uses TRBV7-9 with TRBJ2-3. Germline CDR1 is SEHNR and CDR2 is FQNEAQ (reference sequence). CDR3 length: 11 residues. This CDR3 reads CASSRKDTQYF.

The V gene is TRBV5-1, the J gene TRBJ2-7; TCRdb outputs TRBD1, but without DNA this stays unchecked. The CDR3 is 13 residues long. Germline values: CDR1 SGHRS, CDR2 YFSETQ. CDR3 residues: CASSLEGAYEQYF.